Below, 9 T cell receptor beta chains from the same sample are listed, as sequenced in a study of blood T cells in healthy people across ages. Combining a sample-barcoded 5' primer with a J-beta primer mix, a second PCR ran for 7 to 11 cycles. MiXCR was run by TCRdb on the 5' RACE reads, yielding one entry per CDR3 protein. This sample has roughly 800,000 distinct CDR3 sequences, with about 62% found just once. The sequenced sample consisted of blood. These TCRs come from a man between 25 and 39 years old in good health.

This clonotype was observed a handful of times. The genes are TRBV20-1 and TRBJ2-1, with D perhaps being TRBD1 or TRBD2 (5 bases each). The V gene lost 1 base and the J gene lost 8 bases, with 9 bases spanning the gap. Germline assignment: CDR1 DFQATT and CDR2 SNEGSKA (reference sequence). The CDR3 has 12 residues. The CDR3 here is CSARAGRDEQFF. The CDR3 nucleotides are TGCAGTGCTAGAGCAGGGCGGGATGAGCAGTTCTTC.

This clonotype was counted a single time. CDR3 protein: CASSRRERGDTQYF. The CDR3 DNA reads as TGTGCCAGCAGCCGCAGGGAAAGGGGAGATACGCAGTATTTT. V gene TRBV7-8 combines with J gene TRBJ2-3; weak D call: TRBD1 (5 bases). Germline V CDR1 and CDR2: SGHVS, FQNEAQ. The CDR3 length is 14 residues. Trimming removed 5 bases at V and 5 bases at J, with 14 bases between.

This chain links TRBV20-1 with TRBJ2-1; 10 nucleotides match TRBD1. Germline V gene sequence: CDR1 DFQATT, CDR2 SNEGSKA (reference sequence). The CDR3 extends over 13 amino acids. This CDR3 reads CSLGGQGVPEQFF. As DNA, the CDR3 is TGCAGCTTGGGAGGACAGGGGGTGCCTGAGCAGTTCTTC.

A single count supports this clonotype. This chain joins TRBV28 and TRBJ2-5; D remains unclear. The CDR3 length is 14 residues. Per the germline V gene, CDR1 is MDHEN and CDR2 is SYDVKM. Trimming removed 2 bases at V and 1 base at J, with 8 bases between. The CDR3 spells CASSLTDGQETQYF. In DNA, the CDR3 is TGTGCCAGCAGTTTAACGGACGGCCAAGAGACCCAGTACTTC. Drawing the rest from reference TRBV28 and TRBJ2-5, the complete variable domain is DVKVTQSSRYLVKRTGEKVFLECVQDMDHENMFWYRQDPGLGLRLIYFSYDVKMKEKGDIPEGYSVSREKKERFSLILESASTNQTSMYLCASSLTDGQETQYFGPGTRLLVL.

The chain links TRBV29-1 to TRBJ2-3; 8 nucleotides align to TRBD2. The CDR3 loop spans 14 amino acids. Trimming cost V 4 bases and J 1 base; bases outside gene matches: 4. Germline CDR1 reads SQVTM; CDR2 reads ANQGSEA. The CDR3: CSVGRAGGTDTQYF. CDR3 DNA: TGCAGCGTTGGACGAGCGGGGGGCACAGATACGCAGTATTTT.

The chain couples TRBV4-1 to TRBJ2-5; no firm D call. The V end was cut by 0 bases, the J end by 2 bases, with 13 bases between. Germline lookup yields CDR1 MGHRA and CDR2 YSYEKL. The CDR3 has 16 amino acids. The CDR3, as DNA: TGCGCCAGCAGCCAAGACTACCGGCGCGCTCAAGAGACCCAGTACTTC. It specifies CASSQDYRRAQETQYF.

The rearrangement joins TRBV11-1 to TRBJ2-1; TRBD2 might be the D (6 bases). This CDR3 has 13 amino acids. Trimming cost V 1 base and J 8 bases, with 9 bases left between them. Germline CDR1 reads SGHAT; CDR2 reads FQDESV (reference sequence). The CDR3 region has the DNA TGTGCCAGCAGCTTAGATAGACTAGATGAGCAGTTCTTC. This encodes CASSLDRLDEQFF.

The J gene is TRBJ2-3, the V gene TRBV6-1; TRBD2 might be the D (5 bases). The V gene's germline CDR1 is MNHNS and CDR2 SASEGT. Trimming left V 0 bases short and J 6 bases short, with 13 bases between. This CDR3 comprises 15 residues. The CDR3 is CASSEATARGDTQYF. CDR3 sequence (DNA): TGTGCCAGCAGTGAAGCTACGGCTCGCGGGGATACGCAGTATTTT.

This clonotype was observed a few times. The chain uses TRBV20-1 and TRBJ2-1, with 15 bases lining up with TRBD2. The V segment lost 5 bases and the J segment 10 bases; nucleotides outside the gene matches: 6. This CDR3 comprises 14 residues. Germline CDR1 reads DFQATT; CDR2 reads SNEGSKA (reference sequence). CDR3 loop: CSAVTGTSGGEQFF. CDR3 nucleotides: TGCAGTGCTGTCACCGGGACTAGCGGGGGGGAGCAGTTCTTC.